The source of this T cell receptor (beta chain) is a study of T cells in Graves' hyperthyroidism and ophthalmopathy. Study results and limitations: Among thyroid clonotypes expanded above 0.001, most also appeared in blood.

Template material for amplifying TCR beta CDR3 regions consisted of RNA transcripts. Carried out on the TCR CDR3, a first-round RT-PCR used the HTBI primer set. TCRdb itself ran the multiplex PCR reads through MiXCR, one entry per CDR3 protein. The data hold hundreds of thousands of distinct CDR3 sequences, with around 15% observed a single time. The CDR3 has 16 residues. Trimming took off 0 bases at V and 5 bases at J, with 14 bases between the two ends. The V gene's germline CDR1 is SGDLS and CDR2 YYNGEE. An absence of ophthalmopathy progression within 18 months meant stable Graves' hyperthyroidism. In the case of this clonotype: The antigen remains unidentified.

This receptor was taken from a woman in her 30s with Graves' hyperthyroidism. The rearrangement uses TRBV9 and TRBJ2-2; maybe TRBD2 (6 bases). Specimen: blood. CDR3 bases: TGTGCCAGCAGCGTAGACGACGGGGGTTATACCGGGGAGCTGTTTTTT. It yields the protein CASSVDDGGYTGELFF.